This T cell receptor beta chain was captured in a study of cytomegalovirus exposure and HLA in healthy donors. Study information: Out of about 179 million T cells, an earlier analysis found over 90 million unique TCR beta sequences in total. General study results and limits: The investigators catalogued 164 TCR beta chains as cytomegalovirus-associated. Reportedly, HLA-A and HLA-B alleles of most subjects were accurately predicted from TCR beta.

CDR3 length: 16 residues. Germline CDR1 and CDR2: MNHNY and SVGAGI (reference sequence). Germline trimming cut 6 bases from V and 1 base from J; bases unmatched to any gene: 5. Use of 60 Vbeta and 13 Jbeta primers characterized the PCR. Here immunoSEQ multiplex PCR was the method, and the copy in TCRdb shows in-frame clones only, minus some. The sample lists roughly 200,000 clones; roughly 80% were seen once. Notes on this clone: Its antigen is as yet unknown.

Source material: PBMCs. This receptor was taken from a woman aged 25 to 45 in good health and CMV-seronegative. The chain combines TRBV6-6 with TRBJ2-1; 11 bases are a match to TRBD2. The CDR3 reads CASSHRLAGSYNEQFF. For the CDR3, the DNA is TGTGCCAGCAGCCACAGACTAGCGGGATCCTACAATGAGCAGTTCTTC.